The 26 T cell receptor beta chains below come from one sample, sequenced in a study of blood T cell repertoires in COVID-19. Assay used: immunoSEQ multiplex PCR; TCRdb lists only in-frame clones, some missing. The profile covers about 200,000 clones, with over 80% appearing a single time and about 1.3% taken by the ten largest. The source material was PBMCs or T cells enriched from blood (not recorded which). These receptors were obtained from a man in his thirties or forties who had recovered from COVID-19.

The CDR3 spells CASSLNSRQSYEQYF. CDR3 nucleotide sequence: TGTGCCAGTAGTCTAAATTCTCGACAGTCCTACGAGCAGTACTTC. The chain carries TRBV19 and TRBJ2-7, with a weak D call TRBD1 (5 bases). Germline CDR1 is LNHDA and CDR2 is SQIVND (reference sequence). V was cut by 5 bases and J by 1 base, with 15 bases left in between. This CDR3 has 15 residues.

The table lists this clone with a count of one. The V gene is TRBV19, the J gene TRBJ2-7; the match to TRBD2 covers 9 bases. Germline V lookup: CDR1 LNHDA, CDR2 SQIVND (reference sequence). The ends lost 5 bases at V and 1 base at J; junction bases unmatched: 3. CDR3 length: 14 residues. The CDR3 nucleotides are TGTGCCAGTAGTCGACTAGCGGCGTCCTACGAGCAGTACTTC. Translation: CASSRLAASYEQYF.

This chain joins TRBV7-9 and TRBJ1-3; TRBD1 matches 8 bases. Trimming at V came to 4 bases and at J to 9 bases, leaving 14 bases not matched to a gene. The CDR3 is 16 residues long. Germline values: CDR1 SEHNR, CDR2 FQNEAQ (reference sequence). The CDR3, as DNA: TGTGCCAGCAGCTACGTAACACCGGGACAGGCCGTCACCATATATTTT. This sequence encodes CASSYVTPGQAVTIYF.

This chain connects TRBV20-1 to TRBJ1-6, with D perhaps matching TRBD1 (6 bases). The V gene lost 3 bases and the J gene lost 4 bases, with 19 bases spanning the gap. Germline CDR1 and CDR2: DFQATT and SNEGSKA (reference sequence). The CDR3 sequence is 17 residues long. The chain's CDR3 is CSASILEVGQYNSPLHF. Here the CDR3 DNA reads TGCAGTGCTAGTATTTTGGAGGTGGGACAATATAATTCACCCCTCCACTTT.

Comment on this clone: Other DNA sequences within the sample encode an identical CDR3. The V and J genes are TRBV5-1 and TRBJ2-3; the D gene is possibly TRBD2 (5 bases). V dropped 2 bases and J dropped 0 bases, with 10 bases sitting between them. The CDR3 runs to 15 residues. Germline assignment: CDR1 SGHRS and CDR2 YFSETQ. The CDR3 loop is CASSLGLASTDTQYF. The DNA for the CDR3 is TGCGCCAGCAGCTTAGGACTGGCTAGCACAGATACGCAGTATTTT. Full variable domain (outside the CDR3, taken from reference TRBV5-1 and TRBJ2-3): KAGVTQTPRYLIKTRGQQVTLSCSPISGHRSVSWYQQTPGQGLQFLFEYFSETQRNKGNFPGRFSGRQFSNSRSEMNVSTLELGDSALYLCASSLGLASTDTQYFGPGTRLTVL.

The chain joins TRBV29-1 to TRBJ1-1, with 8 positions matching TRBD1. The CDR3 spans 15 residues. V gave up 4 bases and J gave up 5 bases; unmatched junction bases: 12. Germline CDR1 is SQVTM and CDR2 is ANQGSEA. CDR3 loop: CSVVTRARGRTEAFF. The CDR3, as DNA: TGCAGCGTTGTAACTCGGGCCAGGGGGCGGACTGAAGCTTTCTTT.

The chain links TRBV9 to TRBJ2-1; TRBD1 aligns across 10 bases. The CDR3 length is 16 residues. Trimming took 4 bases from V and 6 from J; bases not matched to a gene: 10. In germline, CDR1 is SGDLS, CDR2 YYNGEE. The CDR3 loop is CASSRGGQGIVNEQFF. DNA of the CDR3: TGTGCCAGCAGCCGGGGGGGACAGGGGATTGTCAATGAGCAGTTCTTC.

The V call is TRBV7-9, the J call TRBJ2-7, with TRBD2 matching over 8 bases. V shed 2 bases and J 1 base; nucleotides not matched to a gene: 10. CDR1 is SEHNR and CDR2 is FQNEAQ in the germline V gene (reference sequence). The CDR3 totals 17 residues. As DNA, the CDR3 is TGTGCCAGCAGCTTATACCCGACTAGCGTACCGTCCTACGAGCAGTACTTC. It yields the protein CASSLYPTSVPSYEQYF.

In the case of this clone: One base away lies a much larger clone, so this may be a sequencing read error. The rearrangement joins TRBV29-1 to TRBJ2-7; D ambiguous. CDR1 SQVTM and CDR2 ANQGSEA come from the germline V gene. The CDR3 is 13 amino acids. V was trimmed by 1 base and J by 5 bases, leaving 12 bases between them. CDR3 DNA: TGCAGCGTTGAAGGGCCAGGCGCAAACGAGCAGTACTTC. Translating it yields CSVEGPGANEQYF.

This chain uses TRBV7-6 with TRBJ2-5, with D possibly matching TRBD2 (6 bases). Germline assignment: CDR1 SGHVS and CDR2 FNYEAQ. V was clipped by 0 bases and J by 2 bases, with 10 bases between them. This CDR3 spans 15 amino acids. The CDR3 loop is CASSLASGVQETQYF. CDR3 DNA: TGTGCCAGCAGCTTAGCGTCGGGGGTTCAAGAGACCCAGTACTTC.

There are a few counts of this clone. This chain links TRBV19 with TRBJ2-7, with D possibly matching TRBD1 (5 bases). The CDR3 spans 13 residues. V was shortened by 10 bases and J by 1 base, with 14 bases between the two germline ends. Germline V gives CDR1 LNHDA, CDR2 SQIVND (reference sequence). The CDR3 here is CATAPRVSYEQYF. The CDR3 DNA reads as TGTGCCACTGCTCCCAGGGTGTCCTACGAGCAGTACTTC.

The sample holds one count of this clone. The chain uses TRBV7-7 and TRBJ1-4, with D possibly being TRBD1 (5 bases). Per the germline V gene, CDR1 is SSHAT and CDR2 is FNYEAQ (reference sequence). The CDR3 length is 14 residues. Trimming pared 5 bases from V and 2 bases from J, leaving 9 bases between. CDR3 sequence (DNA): TGTGCCAGCAGCCCGACAGTGACTAATGAAAAACTGTTTTTT. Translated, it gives CASSPTVTNEKLFF. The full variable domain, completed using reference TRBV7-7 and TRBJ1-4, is GAGVSQSPRYKVTKRGQDVTLRCDPISSHATLYWYQQALGQGPEFLTYFNYEAQPDKSGLPSDRFSAERPEGSISTLTIQRTEQRDSAMYRCASSPTVTNEKLFFGSGTQLSVL.

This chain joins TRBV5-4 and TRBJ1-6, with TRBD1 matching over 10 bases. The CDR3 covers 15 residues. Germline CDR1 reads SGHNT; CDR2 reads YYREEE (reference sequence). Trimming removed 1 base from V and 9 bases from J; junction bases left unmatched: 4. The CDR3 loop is CASSLRTGGLSPLHF. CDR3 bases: TGTGCCAGCAGCTTGAGGACAGGGGGTCTTTCACCCCTCCACTTT.

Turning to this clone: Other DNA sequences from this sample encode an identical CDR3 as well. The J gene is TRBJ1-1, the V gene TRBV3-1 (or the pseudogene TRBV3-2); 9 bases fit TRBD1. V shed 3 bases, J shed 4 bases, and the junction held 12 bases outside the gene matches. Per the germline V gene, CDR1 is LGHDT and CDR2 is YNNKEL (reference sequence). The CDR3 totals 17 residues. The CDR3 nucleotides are TGTGCCAGCAGCCAGCCGATCGGTCGGACAGGGGTCACTGAAGCTTTCTTT. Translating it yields CASSQPIGRTGVTEAFF.

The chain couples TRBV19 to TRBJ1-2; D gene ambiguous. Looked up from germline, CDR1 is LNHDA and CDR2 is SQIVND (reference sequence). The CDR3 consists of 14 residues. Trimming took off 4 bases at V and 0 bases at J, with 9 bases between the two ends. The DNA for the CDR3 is TGTGCCAGTAGTAGCAGGCCAGCTAACTATGGCTACACCTTC. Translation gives CASSSRPANYGYTF.

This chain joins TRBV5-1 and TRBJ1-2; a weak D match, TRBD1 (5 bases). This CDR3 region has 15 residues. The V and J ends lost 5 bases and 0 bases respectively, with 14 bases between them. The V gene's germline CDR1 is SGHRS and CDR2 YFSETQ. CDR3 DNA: TGCGCCAGCAGTCAGGACACAGGTACTAACTATGGCTACACCTTC. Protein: CASSQDTGTNYGYTF.

The CDR3: CASSLAGETGELFF. CDR3 nucleotide sequence: TGCGCCAGCAGCTTGGCGGGGGAAACCGGGGAGCTGTTTTTT. The chain joins TRBV5-1 to TRBJ2-2; TRBD2 might be the D (6 bases). This CDR3 comprises 14 residues. Germline V gene sequence: CDR1 SGHRS, CDR2 YFSETQ. V was cut by 0 bases and J by 5 bases, with 8 bases left in between.

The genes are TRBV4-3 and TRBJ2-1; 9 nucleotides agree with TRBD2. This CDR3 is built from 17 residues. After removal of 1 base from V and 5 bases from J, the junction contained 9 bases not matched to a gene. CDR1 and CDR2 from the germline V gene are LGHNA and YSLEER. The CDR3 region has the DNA TGCGCCAGCAGCCAAGTTTTCGGACTAGCGTTTCACAATGAGCAGTTCTTC. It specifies CASSQVFGLAFHNEQFF.

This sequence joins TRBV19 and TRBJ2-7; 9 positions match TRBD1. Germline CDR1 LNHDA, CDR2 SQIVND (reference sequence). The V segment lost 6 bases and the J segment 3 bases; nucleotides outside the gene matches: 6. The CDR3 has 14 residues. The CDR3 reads CASSRSGQGYEQYF. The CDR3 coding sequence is TGTGCCAGTAGCCGATCGGGACAGGGCTACGAGCAGTACTTC.

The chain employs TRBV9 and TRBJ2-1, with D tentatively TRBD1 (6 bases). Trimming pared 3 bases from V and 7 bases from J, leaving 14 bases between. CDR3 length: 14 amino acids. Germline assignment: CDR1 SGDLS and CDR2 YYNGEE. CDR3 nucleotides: TGTGCCAGCAGCGCGCGTCAGGGGAGAAATGAGCAGTTCTTC. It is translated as CASSARQGRNEQFF.

In DNA, the CDR3 is TGTGCCAGCAGTATAGGGGCAGGCACTGAAGCTTTCTTT. Translating gives CASSIGAGTEAFF. V gene TRBV6-5 combines with J gene TRBJ1-1; a possible D gene is TRBD1 (5 bases). Per germline, CDR1 MNHEY and CDR2 SVGAGI. The CDR3 covers 13 residues. The V and J ends lost 5 bases and 4 bases respectively, with 11 bases between them.

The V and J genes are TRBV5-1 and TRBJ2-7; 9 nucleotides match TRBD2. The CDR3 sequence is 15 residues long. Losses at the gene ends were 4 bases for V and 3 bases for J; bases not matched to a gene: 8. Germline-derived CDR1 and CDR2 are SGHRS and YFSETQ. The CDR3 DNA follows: TGCGCCAGCAGCCCCTTGACTAGCGGAGACTACGAGCAGTACTTC. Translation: CASSPLTSGDYEQYF.

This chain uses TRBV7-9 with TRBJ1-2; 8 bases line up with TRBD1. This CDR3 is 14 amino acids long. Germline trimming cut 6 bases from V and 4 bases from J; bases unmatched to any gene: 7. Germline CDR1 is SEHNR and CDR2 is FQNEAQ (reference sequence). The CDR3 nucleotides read TGTGCCAGCAGAGGACAGGGTGAGACCTATGGCTACACCTTC. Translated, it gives CASRGQGETYGYTF.

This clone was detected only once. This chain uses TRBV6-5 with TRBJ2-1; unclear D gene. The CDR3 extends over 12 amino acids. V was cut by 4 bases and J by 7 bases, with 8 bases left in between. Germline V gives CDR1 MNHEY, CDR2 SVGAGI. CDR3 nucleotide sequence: TGTGCCAGCAGTTCCATCGGGAATGAGCAGTTCTTC. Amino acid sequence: CASSSIGNEQFF.

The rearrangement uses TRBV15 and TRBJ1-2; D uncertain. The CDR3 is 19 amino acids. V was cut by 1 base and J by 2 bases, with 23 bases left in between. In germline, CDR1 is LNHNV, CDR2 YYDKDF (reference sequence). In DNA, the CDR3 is TGTGCCACCAGCAGAGCGGCCGTTCCTCAACTATTACCGAACTATGGCTACACCTTC. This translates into CATSRAAVPQLLPNYGYTF.

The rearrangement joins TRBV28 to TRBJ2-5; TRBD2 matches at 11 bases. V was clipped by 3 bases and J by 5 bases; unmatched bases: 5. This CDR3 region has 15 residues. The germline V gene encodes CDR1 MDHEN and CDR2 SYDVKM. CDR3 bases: TGTGCCAGCAGTTTCTTAGCGGGAGGGAGCGAGACCCAGTACTTC. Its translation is CASSFLAGGSETQYF.